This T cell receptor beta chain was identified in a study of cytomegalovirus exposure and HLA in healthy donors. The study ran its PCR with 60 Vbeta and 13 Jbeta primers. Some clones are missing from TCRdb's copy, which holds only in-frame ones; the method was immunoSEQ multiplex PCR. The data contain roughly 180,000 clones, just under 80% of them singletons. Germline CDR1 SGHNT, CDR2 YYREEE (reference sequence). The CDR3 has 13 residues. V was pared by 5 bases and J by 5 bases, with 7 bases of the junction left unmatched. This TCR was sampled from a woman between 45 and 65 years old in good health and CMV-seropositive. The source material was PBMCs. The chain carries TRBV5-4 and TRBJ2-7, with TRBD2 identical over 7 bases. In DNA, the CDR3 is TGTGCCAGCAGACCCCGGACTAGTAACGAGCAGTACTTC. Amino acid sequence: CASRPRTSNEQYF.